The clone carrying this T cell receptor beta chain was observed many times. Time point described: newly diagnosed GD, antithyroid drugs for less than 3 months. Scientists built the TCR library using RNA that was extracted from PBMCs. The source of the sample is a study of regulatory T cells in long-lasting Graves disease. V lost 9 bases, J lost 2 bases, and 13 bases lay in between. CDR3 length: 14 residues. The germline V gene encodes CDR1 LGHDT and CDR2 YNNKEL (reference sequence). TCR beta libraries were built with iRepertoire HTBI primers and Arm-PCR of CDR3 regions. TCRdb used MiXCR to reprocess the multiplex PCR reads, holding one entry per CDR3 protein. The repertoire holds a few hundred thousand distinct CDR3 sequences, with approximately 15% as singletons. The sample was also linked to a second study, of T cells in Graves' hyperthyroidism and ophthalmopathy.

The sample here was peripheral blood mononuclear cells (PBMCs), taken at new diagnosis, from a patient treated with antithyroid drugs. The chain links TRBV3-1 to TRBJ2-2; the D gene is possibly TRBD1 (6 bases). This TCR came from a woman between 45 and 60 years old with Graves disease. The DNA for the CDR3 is TGTGCCAGTCAAAACAGGGAAAACACCGGGGAGCTGTTTTTT. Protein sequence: CASQNRENTGELFF. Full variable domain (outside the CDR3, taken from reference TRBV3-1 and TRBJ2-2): DTAVSQTPKYLVTQMGNDKSIKCEQNLGHDTMYWYKQDSKKFLKIMFSYNNKELIINETVPNRFSPKSPDKAHLNLHINSLELGDSAVYFCASQNRENTGELFFGEGSRLTVL.